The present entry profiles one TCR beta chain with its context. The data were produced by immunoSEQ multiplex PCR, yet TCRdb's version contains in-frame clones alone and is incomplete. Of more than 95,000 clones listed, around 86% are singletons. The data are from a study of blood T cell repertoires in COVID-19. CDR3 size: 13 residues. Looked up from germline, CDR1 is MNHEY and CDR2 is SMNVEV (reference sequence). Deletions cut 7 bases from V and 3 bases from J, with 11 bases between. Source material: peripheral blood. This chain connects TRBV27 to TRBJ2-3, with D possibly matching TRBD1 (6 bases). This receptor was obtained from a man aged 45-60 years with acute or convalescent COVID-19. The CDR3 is CASKWQGTDTQYF. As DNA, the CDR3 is TGTGCCAGCAAGTGGCAGGGGACAGATACGCAGTATTTT.